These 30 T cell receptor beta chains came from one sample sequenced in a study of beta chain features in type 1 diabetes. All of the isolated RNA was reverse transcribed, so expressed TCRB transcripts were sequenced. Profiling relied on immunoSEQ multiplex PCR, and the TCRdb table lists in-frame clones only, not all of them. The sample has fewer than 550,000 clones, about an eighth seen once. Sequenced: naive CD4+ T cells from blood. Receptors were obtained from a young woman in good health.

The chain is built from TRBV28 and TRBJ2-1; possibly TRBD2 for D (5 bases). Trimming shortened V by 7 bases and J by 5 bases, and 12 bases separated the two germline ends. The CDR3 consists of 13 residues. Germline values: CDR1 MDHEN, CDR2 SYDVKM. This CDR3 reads CASIGVLNNEQFF. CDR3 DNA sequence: TGTGCCAGCATCGGGGTTCTCAACAATGAGCAGTTCTTC.

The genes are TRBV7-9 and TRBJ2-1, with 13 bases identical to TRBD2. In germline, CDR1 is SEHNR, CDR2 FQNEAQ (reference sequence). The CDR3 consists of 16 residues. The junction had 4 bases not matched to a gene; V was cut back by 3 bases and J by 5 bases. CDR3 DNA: TGTGCCAGCAGCTTGGGACTAGCGGGGACAAACAATGAGCAGTTCTTC. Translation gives CASSLGLAGTNNEQFF.

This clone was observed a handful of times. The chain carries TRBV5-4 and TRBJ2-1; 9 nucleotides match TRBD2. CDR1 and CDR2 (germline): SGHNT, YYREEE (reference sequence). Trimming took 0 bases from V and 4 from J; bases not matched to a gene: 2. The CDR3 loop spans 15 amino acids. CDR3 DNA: TGTGCCAGCAGCTTGGACCTAGCGGGGTACAATGAGCAGTTCTTC. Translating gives CASSLDLAGYNEQFF.

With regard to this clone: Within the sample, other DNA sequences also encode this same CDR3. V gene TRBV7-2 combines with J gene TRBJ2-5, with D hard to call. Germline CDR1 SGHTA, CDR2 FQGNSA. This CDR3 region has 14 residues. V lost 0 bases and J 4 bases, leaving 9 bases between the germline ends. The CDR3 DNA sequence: TGTGCCAGCAGCTTAGCGGGGTTGGGAGAGACCCAGTACTTC. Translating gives CASSLAGLGETQYF.

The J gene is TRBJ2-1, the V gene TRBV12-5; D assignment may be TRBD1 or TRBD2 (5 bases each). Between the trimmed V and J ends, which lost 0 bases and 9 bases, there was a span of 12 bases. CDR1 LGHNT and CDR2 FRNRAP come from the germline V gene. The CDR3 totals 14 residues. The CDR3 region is CASGLVLPGAEQFF. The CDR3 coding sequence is TGTGCTAGTGGTTTGGTACTCCCCGGGGCTGAGCAGTTCTTC. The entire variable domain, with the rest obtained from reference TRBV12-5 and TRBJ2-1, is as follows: DARVTQTPRHKVTEMGQEVTMRCQPILGHNTVFWYRQTMMQGLELLAYFRNRAPLDDSGMPKDRFSAEMPDATLATLKIQPSEPRDSAVYFCASGLVLPGAEQFFGPGTRLTVL.

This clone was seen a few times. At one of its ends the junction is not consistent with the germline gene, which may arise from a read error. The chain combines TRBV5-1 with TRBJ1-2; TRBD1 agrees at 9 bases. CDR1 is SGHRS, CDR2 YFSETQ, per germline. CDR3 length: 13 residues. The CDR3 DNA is TGCGCCAGCAGCTTGGCCTCGCGAGGACAGGGGCACTTC. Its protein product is CASSLASRGQGHF.

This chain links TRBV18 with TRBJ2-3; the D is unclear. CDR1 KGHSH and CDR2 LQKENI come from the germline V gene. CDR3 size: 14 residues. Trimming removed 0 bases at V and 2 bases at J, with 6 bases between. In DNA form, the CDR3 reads TGTGCCAGCTCACCACCCCGTTCCACAGATACGCAGTATTTT. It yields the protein CASSPPRSTDTQYF.

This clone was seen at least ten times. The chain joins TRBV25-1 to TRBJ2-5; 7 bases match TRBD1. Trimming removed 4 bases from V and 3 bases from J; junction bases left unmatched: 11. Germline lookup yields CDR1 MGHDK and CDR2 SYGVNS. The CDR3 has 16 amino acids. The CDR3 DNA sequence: TGTGCCAGCAGTGGAACATCCGGGACAGCAGAAGAGACCCAGTACTTC. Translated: CASSGTSGTAEETQYF.

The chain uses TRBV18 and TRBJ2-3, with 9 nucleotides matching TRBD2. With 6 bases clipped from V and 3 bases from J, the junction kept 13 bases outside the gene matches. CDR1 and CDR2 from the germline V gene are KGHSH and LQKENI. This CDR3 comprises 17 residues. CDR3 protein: CASSPAINSGRTDTQYF. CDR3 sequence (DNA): TGTGCCAGCTCCCCGGCTATCAATAGCGGGAGAACAGATACGCAGTATTTT.

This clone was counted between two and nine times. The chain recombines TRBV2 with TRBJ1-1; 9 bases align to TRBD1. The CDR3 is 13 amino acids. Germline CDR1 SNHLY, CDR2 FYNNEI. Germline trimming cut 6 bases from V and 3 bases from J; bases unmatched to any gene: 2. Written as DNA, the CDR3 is TGTGCCAGCAGGGGGACAGGGCACACTGAAGCTTTCTTT. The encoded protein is CASRGTGHTEAFF.

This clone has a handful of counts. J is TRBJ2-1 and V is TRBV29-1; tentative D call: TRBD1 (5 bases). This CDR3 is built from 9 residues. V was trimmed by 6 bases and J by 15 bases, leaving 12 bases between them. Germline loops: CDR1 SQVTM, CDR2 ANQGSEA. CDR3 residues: CSVQGARFF. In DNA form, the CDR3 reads TGCAGCGTGCAAGGGGCGCGGTTCTTC.

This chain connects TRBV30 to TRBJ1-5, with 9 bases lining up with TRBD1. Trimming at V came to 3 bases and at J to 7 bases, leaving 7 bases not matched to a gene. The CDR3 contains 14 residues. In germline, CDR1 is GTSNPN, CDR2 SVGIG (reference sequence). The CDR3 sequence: CAWRAGTGSQPQHF. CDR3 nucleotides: TGTGCCTGGAGGGCCGGGACAGGGTCCCAGCCCCAGCATTTT.

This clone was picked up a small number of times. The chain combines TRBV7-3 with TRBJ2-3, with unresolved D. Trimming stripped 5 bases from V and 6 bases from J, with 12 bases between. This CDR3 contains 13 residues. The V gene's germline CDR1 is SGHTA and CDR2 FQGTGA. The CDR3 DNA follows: TGTGCCAGCAGCCCTCCCGGCCACGATACGCAGTATTTT. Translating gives CASSPPGHDTQYF.

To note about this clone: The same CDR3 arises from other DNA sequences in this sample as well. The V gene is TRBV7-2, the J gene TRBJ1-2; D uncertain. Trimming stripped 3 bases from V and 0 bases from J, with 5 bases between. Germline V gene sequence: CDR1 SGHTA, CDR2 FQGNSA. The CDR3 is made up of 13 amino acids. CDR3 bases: TGTGCCAGCAGCTTGTCAACTAACTATGGCTACACCTTC. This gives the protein CASSLSTNYGYTF. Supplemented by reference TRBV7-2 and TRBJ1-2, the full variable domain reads GAGVSQSPSNKVTEKGKDVELRCDPISGHTALYWYRQSLGQGLEFLIYFQGNSAPDKSGLPSDRFSAERTGGSVSTLTIQRTQQEDSAVYLCASSLSTNYGYTFGSGTRLTVV.

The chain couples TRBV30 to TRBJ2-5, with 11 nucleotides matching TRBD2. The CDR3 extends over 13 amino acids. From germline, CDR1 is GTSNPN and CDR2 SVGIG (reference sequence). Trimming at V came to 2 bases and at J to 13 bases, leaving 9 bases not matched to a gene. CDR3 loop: CAWSRASGGPGYF. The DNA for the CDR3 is TGTGCCTGGAGTAGGGCTAGCGGGGGGCCCGGGTACTTC.

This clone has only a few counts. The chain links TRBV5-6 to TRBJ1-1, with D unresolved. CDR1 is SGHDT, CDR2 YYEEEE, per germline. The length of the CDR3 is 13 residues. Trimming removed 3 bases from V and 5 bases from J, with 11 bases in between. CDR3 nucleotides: TGTGCCAGCAGCTCGTTATCAGCAACTGAAGCTTTCTTT. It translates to CASSSLSATEAFF.

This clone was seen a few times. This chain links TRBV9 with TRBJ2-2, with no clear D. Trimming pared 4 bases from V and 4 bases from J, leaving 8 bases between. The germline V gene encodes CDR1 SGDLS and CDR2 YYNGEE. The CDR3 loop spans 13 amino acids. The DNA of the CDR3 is TGTGCCAGCAGCCAGGTCGGCACCGGGGAGCTGTTTTTT. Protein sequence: CASSQVGTGELFF.

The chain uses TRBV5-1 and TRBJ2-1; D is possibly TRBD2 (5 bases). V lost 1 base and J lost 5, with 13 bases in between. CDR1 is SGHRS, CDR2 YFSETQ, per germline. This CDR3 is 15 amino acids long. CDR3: CASSLRVASNNEQFF. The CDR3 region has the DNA TGCGCCAGCAGCTTGAGGGTAGCGTCAAACAATGAGCAGTTCTTC.

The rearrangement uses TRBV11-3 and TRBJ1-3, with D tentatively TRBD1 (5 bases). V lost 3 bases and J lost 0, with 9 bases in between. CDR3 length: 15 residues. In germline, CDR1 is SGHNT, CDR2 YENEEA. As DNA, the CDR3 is TGTGCCAGCAGCTTTGGGGGTTCCTCTGGAAACACCATATATTTT. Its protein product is CASSFGGSSGNTIYF.

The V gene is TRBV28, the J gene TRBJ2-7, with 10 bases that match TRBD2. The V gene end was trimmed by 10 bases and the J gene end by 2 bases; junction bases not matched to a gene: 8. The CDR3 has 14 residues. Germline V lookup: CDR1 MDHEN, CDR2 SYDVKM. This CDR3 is CATVGLAATYEQYV. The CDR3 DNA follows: TGTGCCACAGTCGGACTAGCGGCCACCTACGAGCAGTACGTC.

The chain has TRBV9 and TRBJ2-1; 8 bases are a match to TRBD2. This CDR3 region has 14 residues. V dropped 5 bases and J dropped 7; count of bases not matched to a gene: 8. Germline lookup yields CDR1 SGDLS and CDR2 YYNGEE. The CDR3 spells CASRPAGAENEQFF. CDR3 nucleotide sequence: TGTGCCAGCAGGCCAGCGGGAGCTGAGAATGAGCAGTTCTTC.

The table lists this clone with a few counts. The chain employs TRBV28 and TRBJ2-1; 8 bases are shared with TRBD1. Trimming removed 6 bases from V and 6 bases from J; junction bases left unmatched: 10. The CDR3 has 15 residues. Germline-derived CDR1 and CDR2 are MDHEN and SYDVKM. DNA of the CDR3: TGTGCCAGCAGGGCAACAGGGGGATCAGGCAATGAGCAGTTCTTC. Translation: CASRATGGSGNEQFF.

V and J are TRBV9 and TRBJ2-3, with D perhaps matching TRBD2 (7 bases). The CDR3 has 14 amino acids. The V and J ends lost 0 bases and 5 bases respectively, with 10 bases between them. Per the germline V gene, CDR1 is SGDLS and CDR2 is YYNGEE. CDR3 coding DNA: TGTGCCAGCAGCGTAGGAGCGGGACAAGATACGCAGTATTTT. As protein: CASSVGAGQDTQYF. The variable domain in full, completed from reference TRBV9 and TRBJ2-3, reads DSGVTQTPKHLITATGQRVTLRCSPRSGDLSVYWYQQSLDQGLQFLIQYYNGEERAKGNILERFSAQQFPDLHSELNLSSLELGDSALYFCASSVGAGQDTQYFGPGTRLTVL.

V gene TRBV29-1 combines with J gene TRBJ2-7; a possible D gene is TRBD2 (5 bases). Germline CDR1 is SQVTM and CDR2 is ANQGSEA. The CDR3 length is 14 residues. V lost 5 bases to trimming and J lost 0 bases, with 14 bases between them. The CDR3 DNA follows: TGCAGCGTTCGCGTGCGGACTGACTCCTACGAGCAGTACGTC. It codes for CSVRVRTDSYEQYV.

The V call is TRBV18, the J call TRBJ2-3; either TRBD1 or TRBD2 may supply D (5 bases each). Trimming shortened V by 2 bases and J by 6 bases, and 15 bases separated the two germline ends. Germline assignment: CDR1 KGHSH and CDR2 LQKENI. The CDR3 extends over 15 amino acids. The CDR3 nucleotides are TGTGCCAGCTCACCAAGTGTACCCGGGGCGGATACGCAGTATTTT. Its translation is CASSPSVPGADTQYF.

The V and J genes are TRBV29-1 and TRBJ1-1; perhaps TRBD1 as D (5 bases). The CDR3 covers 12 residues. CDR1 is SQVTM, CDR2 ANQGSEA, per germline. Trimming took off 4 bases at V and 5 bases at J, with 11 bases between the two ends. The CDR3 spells CSVVRVGTEAFF. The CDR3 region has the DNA TGCAGCGTTGTCAGGGTAGGAACTGAAGCTTTCTTT.

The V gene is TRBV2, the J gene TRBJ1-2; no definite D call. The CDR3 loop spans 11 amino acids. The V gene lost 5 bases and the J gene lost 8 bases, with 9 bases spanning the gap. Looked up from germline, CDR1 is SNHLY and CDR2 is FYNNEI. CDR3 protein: CASSPAGGYTF. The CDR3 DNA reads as TGTGCCAGCAGTCCAGCGGGCGGCTACACCTTC.

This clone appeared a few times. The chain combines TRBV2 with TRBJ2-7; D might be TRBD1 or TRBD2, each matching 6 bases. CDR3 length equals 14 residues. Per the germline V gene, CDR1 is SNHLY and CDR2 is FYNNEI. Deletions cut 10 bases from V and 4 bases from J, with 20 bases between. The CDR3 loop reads CATSLGGQPYEQYF. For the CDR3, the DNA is TGTGCCACCTCGTTGGGAGGACAGCCGTACGAGCAGTACTTC.

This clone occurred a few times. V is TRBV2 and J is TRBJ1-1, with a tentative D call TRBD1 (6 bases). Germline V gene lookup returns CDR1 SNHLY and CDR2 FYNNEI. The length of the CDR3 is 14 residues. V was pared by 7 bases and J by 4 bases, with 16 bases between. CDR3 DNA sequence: TGTGCCAGCATTGTGCAGGGGCTTCGCACTGAAGCTTTCTTT. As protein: CASIVQGLRTEAFF.

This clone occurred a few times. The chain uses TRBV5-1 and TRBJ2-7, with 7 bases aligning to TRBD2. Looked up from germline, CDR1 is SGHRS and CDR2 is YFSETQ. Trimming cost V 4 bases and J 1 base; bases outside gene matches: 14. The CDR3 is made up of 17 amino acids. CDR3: CASSPSPRGDGSYEQYF. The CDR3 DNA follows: TGCGCCAGCAGCCCGAGCCCTCGGGGGGATGGATCCTACGAGCAGTACTTC. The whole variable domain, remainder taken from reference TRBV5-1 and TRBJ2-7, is KAGVTQTPRYLIKTRGQQVTLSCSPISGHRSVSWYQQTPGQGLQFLFEYFSETQRNKGNFPGRFSGRQFSNSRSEMNVSTLELGDSALYLCASSPSPRGDGSYEQYFGPGTRLTVT.